This entry lists 26 T cell receptor beta chains sequenced from one sample in a study of blood T cell repertoires in COVID-19. Assay: immunoSEQ multiplex PCR; the TCRdb copy retains only in-frame clones and omits some. The sample has over 450,000 clones, around nine tenths seen once. Sequenced input: peripheral blood. Receptors originate from a woman in her forties or fifties with COVID-19, enrolled during active disease.

This clone was found once. V gene TRBV30 combines with J gene TRBJ1-2; 9 bases are shared with TRBD1. Germline-derived CDR1 and CDR2 are GTSNPN and SVGIG (reference sequence). Trimming at V came to 3 bases and at J to 6 bases, leaving 14 bases not matched to a gene. The CDR3 spans 16 residues. CDR3: CAWSRLGGQGFHGYTF. DNA for the CDR3: TGTGCCTGGAGCCGACTCGGGGGACAGGGCTTCCATGGCTACACCTTC.

This clone was found once. The chain is built from TRBV15 and TRBJ2-3, with 10 bases identical to TRBD2. The CDR3 length is 16 residues. Germline CDR1 and CDR2: LNHNV and YYDKDF (reference sequence). V lost 2 bases and J lost 6; bases outside the gene matches: 8. CDR3: CATSRIGTSGEDTQYF. In nucleotides, the CDR3 is TGTGCCACCAGCAGAATCGGAACTAGCGGGGAGGATACGCAGTATTTT.

The chain couples TRBV29-1 to TRBJ1-2, with a weak D call TRBD1 (5 bases). Germline V gives CDR1 SQVTM, CDR2 ANQGSEA. This CDR3 is built from 13 residues. Deletions cut 6 bases from V and 0 bases from J, with 11 bases between. The DNA of the CDR3 is TGCAGCGTGAGAGACAGATCTAACTATGGCTACACCTTC. Translating it yields CSVRDRSNYGYTF.

The J gene is TRBJ1-4, the V gene TRBV14; D ambiguous. Trimming pared 4 bases from V and 0 bases from J, leaving 12 bases between. CDR3 length: 16 residues. Germline CDR1 SGHDN, CDR2 FVKESK. The CDR3 region is CASSRLKGATNEKLFF. The DNA of the CDR3 is TGTGCCAGCAGCCGCCTTAAAGGAGCAACTAATGAAAAACTGTTTTTT.

The chain joins TRBV7-9 to TRBJ2-7, with 8 bases matching TRBD2. CDR1 and CDR2 from the germline V gene are SEHNR and FQNEAQ (reference sequence). CDR3 length: 12 amino acids. V gave up 6 bases and J gave up 4 bases; unmatched junction bases: 2. The CDR3 here is CASRTGGYEQYF. The DNA for the CDR3 is TGTGCCAGCAGGACGGGAGGGTACGAGCAGTACTTC.

The genes are TRBV18 and TRBJ2-5; D perhaps matches TRBD2 (6 bases). Trimming left V 6 bases short and J 5 bases short, with 16 bases between. The CDR3 contains 14 residues. Germline V gives CDR1 KGHSH, CDR2 LQKENI. CDR3 sequence reads: CASSPSGDQETQYF. CDR3 nucleotide sequence: TGTGCCAGCTCTCCCTCGGGGGATCAGGAGACCCAGTACTTC.

The rearrangement joins TRBV7-2 to TRBJ1-2; 9 bases are shared with TRBD1. V lost 3 bases to trimming and J lost 8 bases; unmatched junction nucleotides: 7. Per germline, CDR1 SGHTA and CDR2 FQGNSA. The CDR3 runs 14 residues. For the CDR3, the DNA is TGTGCCAGCAGCTTGGGACAGGGAGAATTCGGCTACACCTTC. Translating it yields CASSLGQGEFGYTF.

CDR3 protein: CASSLSSSTDTQYF. The CDR3 nucleotides read TGTGCCAGCAGTTTGTCCTCTAGCACAGATACGCAGTATTTT. V is TRBV21-1 and J is TRBJ2-3; TRBD2, the table's D call, lacks a check against the DNA. TRBV21-1 represents a pseudogene. CDR3 size: 14 residues.

The chain is built from TRBV18 and TRBJ1-5; TRBD1 is a possible D gene (5 bases). Deletions cut 6 bases from V and 0 bases from J, with 21 bases between. The V gene's germline CDR1 is KGHSH and CDR2 LQKENI. This CDR3 spans 18 amino acids. CDR3 in amino acids: CASSRRIVAGNSNQPQHF. The CDR3, as DNA: TGTGCCAGCTCCCGCAGAATCGTTGCAGGGAATAGCAATCAGCCCCAGCATTTT.

V usage is TRBV29-1 and J usage is TRBJ2-2, with D possibly TRBD1 on 5 matching bases. Trimming removed 6 bases from V and 0 bases from J, with 14 bases in between. From germline, CDR1 is SQVTM and CDR2 ANQGSEA. This CDR3 is built from 15 residues. The CDR3 sequence: CSVVEDIANTGELFF. The DNA for the CDR3 is TGCAGCGTAGTAGAGGACATCGCGAACACCGGGGAGCTGTTTTTT.

In this sample, this clone turned up once. The chain links TRBV10-3 to TRBJ1-2; 9 positions agree with TRBD1. Germline V gene sequence: CDR1 ENHRY, CDR2 SYGVKD. The junction had 9 bases not matched to a gene; V was cut back by 9 bases and J by 4 bases. The CDR3 is 14 residues long. The DNA for the CDR3 is TGTGCCATTCACACGGGACAGGGCTTCTATGGCTACACCTTC. Translated: CAIHTGQGFYGYTF.

The chain carries TRBV3-1 (or the pseudogene TRBV3-2) and TRBJ1-1, with D perhaps TRBD1 (5 bases). Germline V lookup: CDR1 LGHDT, CDR2 YNNKEL (reference sequence). This CDR3 region has 13 residues. V was cut by 2 bases and J by 1 base, with 5 bases left in between. CDR3 protein: CASSQQGNTEAFF. In DNA, the CDR3 is TGTGCCAGCAGCCAACAGGGGAACACTGAAGCTTTCTTT.

The chain is built from TRBV5-1 and TRBJ2-5; TRBD1 might be the D (6 bases). The CDR3 runs 15 residues. The V end lost 1 base, the J end lost 2 bases, and 12 bases lay between the germline ends. Looked up from germline, CDR1 is SGHRS and CDR2 is YFSETQ. The CDR3 region is CASSLMGTPQETQYF. The CDR3 DNA reads as TGCGCCAGCAGCTTGATGGGGACACCTCAAGAGACCCAGTACTTC.

This clone was observed once. The chain is built from TRBV6-5 and TRBJ2-1; D is possibly TRBD1 (5 bases). The V end was cut by 2 bases, the J end by 10 bases, with 15 bases between. This CDR3 region has 14 residues. The V gene's germline CDR1 is MNHEY and CDR2 SVGAGI. CDR3 DNA: TGTGCCAGCAGTTACAGGGCAGGGTCTTGGGAGCAGTTCTTC. The encoded protein is CASSYRAGSWEQFF.

The chain couples TRBV4-1 to TRBJ2-7; D is unclear. Germline loops: CDR1 MGHRA, CDR2 YSYEKL. The CDR3 has 14 amino acids. V was shortened by 2 bases and J by 0 bases, with 8 bases between the two germline ends. DNA of the CDR3: TGCGCCAGCAGCCAAAAACAGAGCTCCTACGAGCAGTACTTC. Translating it yields CASSQKQSSYEQYF.

This clone has just one count. The rearrangement uses TRBV5-1 and TRBJ2-6, with a tentative D call TRBD1 (5 bases). The germline V and J ends were trimmed by 3 bases and 4 bases, with 11 bases remaining between them. CDR1 and CDR2 from the germline V gene are SGHRS and YFSETQ. The CDR3 totals 15 residues. CDR3 region: CASSSQDPGANVLTF. DNA for the CDR3: TGCGCCAGCAGCTCACAGGATCCCGGGGCCAACGTCCTGACTTTC.

The V call is TRBV18, the J call TRBJ1-1; TRBD1 matches 7 bases. Trimming at V came to 8 bases and at J to 4 bases, leaving 7 bases not matched to a gene. CDR1 KGHSH and CDR2 LQKENI come from the germline V gene. This CDR3 spans 13 amino acids. CDR3 loop: CASPTAGGTEAFF. Here the CDR3 DNA reads TGTGCCAGCCCCACGGCAGGGGGCACTGAAGCTTTCTTT.

The chain employs TRBV6-6 and TRBJ2-7; perhaps TRBD1 as D (6 bases). This CDR3 contains 15 residues. Germline V CDR1 and CDR2: MNHNY, SVGAGI (reference sequence). Trimming cost V 0 bases and J 0 bases, with 9 bases left between them. CDR3 in amino acids: CASSYSRDTSYEQYF. CDR3 bases: TGTGCCAGCAGTTACTCGAGGGACACCTCCTACGAGCAGTACTTC.

This chain links TRBV4-1 with TRBJ1-2, with a tentative D call TRBD1 (5 bases). The V gene lost 0 bases and the J gene lost 4 bases, with 18 bases spanning the gap. This CDR3 comprises 17 residues. Looked up from germline, CDR1 is MGHRA and CDR2 is YSYEKL. In DNA, the CDR3 is TGCGCCAGCAGCCAAGATCGCACAGGAATAAAATCCTATGGCTACACCTTC. The encoded protein is CASSQDRTGIKSYGYTF.

The chain has TRBV5-4 and TRBJ2-3; 8 bases are shared with TRBD2. V trimming: 0 bases; J trimming: 2 bases; junction bases outside the gene matches: 5. Germline lookup yields CDR1 SGHNT and CDR2 YYREEE (reference sequence). The CDR3 runs to 16 residues. The CDR3 DNA follows: TGTGCCAGCAGCTTGGTCCCAGCGGGGGCCACAGATACGCAGTATTTT. This encodes CASSLVPAGATDTQYF.

The V call is TRBV20-1, the J call TRBJ2-3; D gene ambiguous. CDR1 is DFQATT and CDR2 is SNEGSKA in the germline V gene (reference sequence). V was cut by 5 bases and J by 5 bases, with 5 bases left in between. CDR3 length: 10 residues. The CDR3 coding sequence is TGCAGTGCTTCCCAAGATACGCAGTATTTT. Its protein is CSASQDTQYF.

This sequence joins TRBV19 and TRBJ2-7, with 8 bases fitting TRBD1. Germline-derived CDR1 and CDR2 are LNHDA and SQIVND (reference sequence). The CDR3 runs to 15 residues. The V and J ends lost 6 bases and 2 bases, in that order; junction bases with no gene match: 9. The CDR3 DNA is TGTGCCAGTAGCCCCGGGACAGGCGATACCTACGAGCAGTACTTC. Translation gives CASSPGTGDTYEQYF.

The rearrangement joins TRBV30 to TRBJ2-3; TRBD2 might be the D (7 bases). The V end lost 3 bases, the J end lost 0 bases, and 13 bases lay between the germline ends. The CDR3 spans 15 residues. Looked up from germline, CDR1 is GTSNPN and CDR2 is SVGIG (reference sequence). CDR3 bases: TGTGCCTGGAGACAGAAGGGGGGGAGCACAGATACGCAGTATTTT. This codes for CAWRQKGGSTDTQYF.

The chain uses TRBV2 and TRBJ2-3; 11 nucleotides line up with TRBD2. This CDR3 has 13 amino acids. CDR1 and CDR2 (germline): SNHLY, FYNNEI. Trimming took 8 bases from V and 3 from J; bases not matched to a gene: 1. The CDR3 DNA sequence: TGTGCCAGCTGGACTAGCGGGACAGATACGCAGTATTTT. Its protein is CASWTSGTDTQYF.

This chain links TRBV5-8 with TRBJ2-7; 9 positions match TRBD1. This CDR3 has 16 amino acids. Germline CDR1 SGHTS, CDR2 YDEGEE. Trimming removed 0 bases from V and 2 bases from J; junction bases left unmatched: 6. CDR3 in amino acids: CASSLGWGQGPYEQYF. DNA of the CDR3: TGTGCCAGCAGCTTGGGGTGGGGACAGGGACCCTACGAGCAGTACTTC.

This chain uses TRBV19 with TRBJ1-5; tentative D call: TRBD1 (6 bases). The CDR3 is 12 amino acids. From germline, CDR1 is LNHDA and CDR2 SQIVND (reference sequence). The CDR3 bases are TGTGGGGCCGGGGCAGGGGCACAGCCCCAGCATTTT. Translation: CGAGAGAQPQHF.